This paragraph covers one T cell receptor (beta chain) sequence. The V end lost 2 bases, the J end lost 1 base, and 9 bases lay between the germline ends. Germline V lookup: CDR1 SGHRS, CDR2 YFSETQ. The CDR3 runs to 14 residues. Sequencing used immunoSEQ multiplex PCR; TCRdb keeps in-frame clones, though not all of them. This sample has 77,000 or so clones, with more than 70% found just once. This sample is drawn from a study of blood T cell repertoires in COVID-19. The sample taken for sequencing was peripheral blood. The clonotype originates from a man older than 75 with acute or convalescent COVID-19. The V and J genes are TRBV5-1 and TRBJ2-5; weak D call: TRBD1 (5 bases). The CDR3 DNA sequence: TGCGCCAGCAGCTTACAGGTGACCCAAGAGACCCAGTACTTC. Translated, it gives CASSLQVTQETQYF. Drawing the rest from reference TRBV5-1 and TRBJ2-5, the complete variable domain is KAGVTQTPRYLIKTRGQQVTLSCSPISGHRSVSWYQQTPGQGLQFLFEYFSETQRNKGNFPGRFSGRQFSNSRSEMNVSTLELGDSALYLCASSLQVTQETQYFGPGTRLLVL.